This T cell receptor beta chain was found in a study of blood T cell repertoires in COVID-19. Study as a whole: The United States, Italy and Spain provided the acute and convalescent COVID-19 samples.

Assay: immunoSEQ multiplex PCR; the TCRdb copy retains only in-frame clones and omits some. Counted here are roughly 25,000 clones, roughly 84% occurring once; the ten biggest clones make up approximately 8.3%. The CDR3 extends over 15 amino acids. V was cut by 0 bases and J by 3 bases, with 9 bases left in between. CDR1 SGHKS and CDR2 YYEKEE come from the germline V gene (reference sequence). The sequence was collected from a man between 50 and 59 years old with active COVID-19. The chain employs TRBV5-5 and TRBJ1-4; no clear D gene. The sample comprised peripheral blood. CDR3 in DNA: TGTGCCAGCAGCTTGGTAACAGTTTCTAATGAAAAACTGTTTTTT. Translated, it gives CASSLVTVSNEKLFF.